Listed below are T cell receptor beta chains from one sample, sequenced in a study of siplizumab effects on memory and regulatory T cells. No antigen has been identified for these receptors. This table comes from immunoSEQ multiplex PCR, and its TCRdb copy is limited to in-frame clones, with some not included. The sample records 13,000 or so clones, around 40% being singletons. The sequencing sample was made of CFSE-low (dividing) CD8+ T cells sorted from an allogeneic mixed lymphocyte reaction. These receptors all come from a human donor in good health; the cells came from an allogeneic mixed lymphocyte reaction. The CDR3 runs from the conserved cysteine through the conserved F or W. D genes are given only for firm matches. Only some rows state a clone size, as once, few, many or a class for expanded clones.

CDR3 protein: CASSSYRQGVGAGNTIYF
CDR3 DNA: TGTGCCAGCAGCTCGTACAGACAGGGGGTTGGTGCTGGAAACACCATATATTTT
V gene: TRBV7-6
clone size: NA
D gene: TRBD1
J gene: TRBJ1-3

CDR3 protein: CASSLDEHNEQFF
CDR3 DNA: TGTGCCAGCAGCCTCGACGAACACAATGAGCAGTTCTTC
V gene: TRBV7-9
clone size: medium-sized
D gene: NA
J gene: TRBJ2-1

CDR3 protein: CASADSLRTQYF
CDR3 DNA: TGTGCCAGCGCCGACAGTCTCAGGACCCAGTACTTC
V gene: TRBV27
clone size: NA
D gene: NA
J gene: TRBJ2-5

CDR3 protein: CASSLVLAGEPLEQYF
CDR3 DNA: TGTGCCAGCAGCTTAGTTCTAGCGGGAGAGCCGCTCGAGCAGTACTTC
V gene: TRBV7-9
clone size: NA
D gene: TRBD2
J gene: TRBJ2-7

CDR3 protein: CASSYSPGGADGYTF
CDR3 DNA: TGTGCCAGCAGTTACTCCCCAGGGGGCGCGGATGGCTACACCTTC
V gene: TRBV6-5
clone size: NA
D gene: TRBD1
J gene: TRBJ1-2

CDR3 protein: CASSLAPGSGYEQYF
CDR3 DNA: TGTGCCAGCAGCTTGGCTCCAGGGTCAGGCTACGAGCAGTACTTC
V gene: TRBV5-8
clone size: NA
D gene: NA
J gene: TRBJ2-7

CDR3 protein: CASRPAGDNQPQHF
CDR3 DNA: TGTGCCAGCAGACCCGCAGGGGATAATCAGCCCCAGCATTTT
V gene: TRBV27
clone size: NA
D gene: NA
J gene: TRBJ1-5

CDR3 protein: CASTLTENTGELFF
CDR3 DNA: TGTGCCAGCACCTTAACAGAGAACACCGGGGAGCTGTTTTTT
V gene: TRBV7-3
clone size: few
D gene: NA
J gene: TRBJ2-2

CDR3 protein: CASSYGWRDTYEQYF
CDR3 DNA: TGTGCCAGCAGTTACGGGTGGCGGGACACCTACGAGCAGTACTTC
V gene: TRBV6-6
clone size: once
D gene: NA
J gene: TRBJ2-7

CDR3 protein: CASSLGWAVTYEQYF
CDR3 DNA: TGTGCCAGCAGCTTAGGGTGGGCCGTTACCTACGAGCAGTACTTC
V gene: TRBV11-2
clone size: NA
D gene: NA
J gene: TRBJ2-7

CDR3 protein: CASSQYGRAPNEKLFF
CDR3 DNA: TGCGCCAGCAGCCAATACGGCAGGGCTCCTAATGAAAAACTGTTTTTT
V gene: TRBV4-3
clone size: once
D gene: NA
J gene: TRBJ1-4

CDR3 protein: CASSGGTANYEQYF
CDR3 DNA: TGCGCCAGCAGCGGGGGGACAGCTAACTACGAGCAGTACTTC
V gene: TRBV5-1
clone size: NA
D gene: NA
J gene: TRBJ2-7

CDR3 protein: CASSQPTGETHEQYF
CDR3 DNA: TGTGCCAGCAGCCAACCGACAGGGGAAACCCACGAGCAGTACTTC
V gene: TRBV7-9
clone size: NA
D gene: TRBD1
J gene: TRBJ2-7

CDR3 protein: CASSSIEVGGPETQYF
CDR3 DNA: TGTGCCAGCAGCTCCATAGAGGTGGGGGGCCCAGAGACCCAGTACTTC
V gene: TRBV27
clone size: NA
D gene: NA
J gene: TRBJ2-5

CDR3 protein: CASSIWRSYNEQFF
CDR3 DNA: TGTGCCAGTAGTATTTGGAGATCCTACAATGAGCAGTTCTTC
V gene: TRBV19
clone size: NA
D gene: NA
J gene: TRBJ2-1

CDR3 protein: CAWSTSAYGYTF
CDR3 DNA: TGTGCCTGGAGTACCAGCGCCTATGGCTACACCTTC
V gene: TRBV30
clone size: NA
D gene: NA
J gene: TRBJ1-2

CDR3 protein: CASSATSGGYGGELFF
CDR3 DNA: TGTGCCAGCAGCGCGACCTCAGGGGGTTATGGCGGGGAGCTGTTTTTT
V gene: TRBV9
clone size: NA
D gene: TRBD1
J gene: TRBJ2-2

CDR3 protein: CASSLYASVPYEQYF
CDR3 DNA: TGTGCCAGCAGCTTATACGCTAGCGTACCCTACGAGCAGTACTTC
V gene: TRBV7-8
clone size: NA
D gene: NA
J gene: TRBJ2-7

CDR3 protein: CASSLSRAHEQYF
CDR3 DNA: TGTGCCAGCAGTTTATCGAGGGCCCACGAGCAGTACTTC
V gene: TRBV27
clone size: medium-sized
D gene: NA
J gene: TRBJ2-7

CDR3 protein: CASSPGLAGGELFF
CDR3 DNA: TGTGCCAGCAGCCCAGGACTAGCTGGTGGGGAGCTGTTTTTT
V gene: TRBV5-8
clone size: medium-sized
D gene: TRBD2
J gene: TRBJ2-2